This T cell receptor (beta chain) was recovered during a study of Ad26.COV2.S vaccination and SARS-CoV-2 variants. Background on the study: In the COV1001 trial, the donor was in the Ad26.COV2.S arm.

The sample's treatment: 15 to 20 received Ad26.COV2.S at low or high dose, single or two shots; several received placebo; per-sample allocation not given. Material that was analyzed had been drawn on day 63 after the first vaccine or placebo injection. Profiling relied on immunoSEQ multiplex PCR, and the TCRdb table lists in-frame clones only, not all of them. In the table there are about 350,000 clones, around 89% of which are singletons. The TCR was taken from a person aged 18-60 years who received the Ad26.COV2.S COVID-19 vaccine or a placebo. The sample here was peripheral blood, taken in a trial of Ad26.COV2.S vaccine versus placebo.

The DNA of the CDR3 is TGCAGGGGACAGGAGAACACTGAAGCTTTCTTT. Translating gives CRGQENTEAFF. This sequence joins TRBV29-1 and TRBJ1-1; TRBD1 aligns across 8 bases. CDR1 SQVTM and CDR2 ANQGSEA come from the germline V gene. The CDR3 has 11 amino acids.